The next 10 T cell receptor beta chains were all read from a single sample in a study of blood T cell repertoires in COVID-19. The assay was immunoSEQ multiplex PCR, and TCRdb's table has in-frame clones only and misses some. The repertoire holds tens of thousands of clones, with 80% to 90% as singletons. The source material was peripheral blood. The receptors originated from a man aged 55-75 years with acute or convalescent COVID-19.

The chain employs TRBV19 and TRBJ1-3; 7 bases align to TRBD1. The CDR3 extends over 14 amino acids. Germline values: CDR1 LNHDA, CDR2 SQIVND (reference sequence). V lost 3 bases and J lost 2; bases outside the gene matches: 1. CDR3 in DNA: TGTGCCAGTAGTATCAGGGGGACTGGAAACACCATATATTTT. Residues: CASSIRGTGNTIYF.

The chain employs TRBV6-5 and TRBJ1-6; D is possibly TRBD1 (6 bases). Germline CDR1 is MNHEY and CDR2 is SVGAGI. V gave up 8 bases and J gave up 8 bases, with 13 bases separating them. The CDR3 has 13 amino acids. The CDR3 sequence: CASSDSRYSPLHF. The CDR3 region has the DNA TGTGCCAGCTCGGACAGTCGTTATTCACCCCTCCACTTT.

J is TRBJ1-3 and V is TRBV3-1 (or the pseudogene TRBV3-2), with 11 positions matching TRBD1. The germline gives CDR1 LGHDT, CDR2 YNNKEL (reference sequence). The CDR3 is 15 residues long. Trimming took 4 bases from V and 4 from J; bases not matched to a gene: 3. Here the CDR3 reads CASSRDRGFGNTIYF. CDR3 coding DNA: TGTGCCAGCAGCCGGGACAGGGGGTTCGGAAACACCATATATTTT.

V gene TRBV19 combines with J gene TRBJ1-1; 7 nucleotides agree with TRBD1. Germline lookup yields CDR1 LNHDA and CDR2 SQIVND (reference sequence). V was pared by 2 bases and J by 4 bases, with 4 bases of the junction left unmatched. The CDR3 covers 14 residues. In nucleotides, the CDR3 is TGTGCCAGTAGTATAACAGGGGCGGCCACTGAAGCTTTCTTT. It specifies CASSITGAATEAFF.

The V call is TRBV12-3 or TRBV12-4, the J call TRBJ2-4; maybe TRBD1 (5 bases). V gave up 6 bases and J gave up 8 bases, with 14 bases separating them. CDR3 size: 13 residues. This CDR3 reads CASSFALGDIQYF. CDR3 DNA sequence: TGTGCCAGCAGCTTCGCCCTAGGGGACATTCAGTACTTC.

This clone was found a few times. The rearrangement uses TRBV11-2 and TRBJ1-4, with 8 nucleotides matching TRBD1. CDR1 and CDR2 (germline): SGHAT, FQNNGV. With V trimmed by 10 bases and J by 2 bases, 3 bases remained unmatched. The CDR3 is made up of 13 amino acids. In DNA, the CDR3 is TGTGCCACCAGGGGGCCGACTAATGAAAAACTGTTTTTT. Its protein is CATRGPTNEKLFF.

The chain combines TRBV11-2 with TRBJ1-4, with D unresolved. The V and J ends lost 1 base and 0 bases respectively, with 6 bases between them. The CDR3 spans 15 residues. Per germline, CDR1 SGHAT and CDR2 FQNNGV. The CDR3 protein is CASSLGSATNEKLFF. Written as DNA, the CDR3 is TGTGCCAGCAGCTTAGGTTCTGCAACTAATGAAAAACTGTTTTTT.

The chain uses TRBV5-1 and TRBJ1-1; D is uncertain. This CDR3 has 14 residues. CDR1 is SGHRS, CDR2 YFSETQ, per germline. Trimming pared 1 base from V and 1 base from J, leaving 8 bases between. The CDR3 loop reads CASSLYGQNTEAFF. For the CDR3, the DNA is TGCGCCAGCAGCTTGTACGGTCAGAACACTGAAGCTTTCTTT. The entire variable domain, with the rest obtained from reference TRBV5-1 and TRBJ1-1, is as follows: KAGVTQTPRYLIKTRGQQVTLSCSPISGHRSVSWYQQTPGQGLQFLFEYFSETQRNKGNFPGRFSGRQFSNSRSEMNVSTLELGDSALYLCASSLYGQNTEAFFGQGTRLTVV.

The chain employs TRBV18 and TRBJ1-1; D uncertain. The ends were cut back, 6 bases at V and 3 bases at J, with 14 bases in the middle. Per the germline V gene, CDR1 is KGHSH and CDR2 is LQKENI. The CDR3 runs to 14 residues. The CDR3 protein is CASSFRPGDTEAFF. The DNA for the CDR3 is TGTGCCAGCTCCTTTCGACCCGGGGACACTGAAGCTTTCTTT. Filled out from reference TRBV18 and TRBJ1-1, the complete variable domain reads NAGVMQNPRHLVRRRGQEARLRCSPMKGHSHVYWYRQLPEEGLKFMVYLQKENIIDESGMPKERFSAEFPKEGPSILRIQQVVRGDSAAYFCASSFRPGDTEAFFGQGTRLTVV.

V and J are TRBV2 and TRBJ1-1; TRBD1 aligns across 9 bases. This CDR3 has 13 amino acids. Trimming removed 6 bases from V and 4 bases from J; junction bases left unmatched: 3. The V gene's germline CDR1 is SNHLY and CDR2 FYNNEI. The CDR3 DNA follows: TGTGCCAGCAGACAGGGGGCGCGCACTGAAGCTTTCTTT. This translates into CASRQGARTEAFF.